The table lists the clone carrying this T cell receptor (beta chain) with a few counts. Primers: 60 Vbeta forward and 13 Jbeta reverse. Profiling relied on immunoSEQ multiplex PCR, and the TCRdb table lists in-frame clones only, not all of them. The data contain about 190,000 clones, about 77% of them seen just once; the ten biggest clones take up more than 4%. Germline lookup yields CDR1 LNHDA and CDR2 SQIVND (reference sequence). V shed 5 bases, J shed 1 base, and the junction held 3 bases outside the gene matches. The CDR3 has 17 residues. This entry belongs to a study of cytomegalovirus exposure and HLA in healthy donors. As for the study in general: A preliminary data release comprised around 85 million unique TCRs obtained from HLA-typed donors.

V gene TRBV19 combines with J gene TRBJ2-1; 15 nucleotides agree with TRBD2. This clonotype was obtained from a man aged 30 to 39 in good health and CMV-seropositive. Sequencing input: PBMCs. CDR3: CASSSGLAGGSYNEQFF. The DNA for the CDR3 is TGTGCCAGTAGTTCAGGACTAGCGGGAGGGTCCTACAATGAGCAGTTCTTC.